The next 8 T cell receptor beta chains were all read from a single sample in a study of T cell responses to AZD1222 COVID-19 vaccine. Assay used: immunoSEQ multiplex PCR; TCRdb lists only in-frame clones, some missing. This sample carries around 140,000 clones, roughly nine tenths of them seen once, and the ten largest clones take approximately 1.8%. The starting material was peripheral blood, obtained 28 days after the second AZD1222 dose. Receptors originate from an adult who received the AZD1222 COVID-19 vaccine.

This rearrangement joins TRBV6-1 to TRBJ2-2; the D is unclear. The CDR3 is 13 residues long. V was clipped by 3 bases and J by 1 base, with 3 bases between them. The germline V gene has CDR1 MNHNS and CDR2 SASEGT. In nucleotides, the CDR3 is TGTGCCAGCAGTGACAGGAACACCGGGGAGCTGTTTTTT. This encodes CASSDRNTGELFF.

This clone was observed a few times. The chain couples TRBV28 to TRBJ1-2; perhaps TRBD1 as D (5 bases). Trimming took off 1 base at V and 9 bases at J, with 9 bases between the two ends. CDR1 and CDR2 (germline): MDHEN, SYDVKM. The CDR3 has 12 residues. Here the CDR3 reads CASSLSGPSYTF. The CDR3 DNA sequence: TGTGCCAGCAGTTTATCGGGACCTAGCTACACCTTC.

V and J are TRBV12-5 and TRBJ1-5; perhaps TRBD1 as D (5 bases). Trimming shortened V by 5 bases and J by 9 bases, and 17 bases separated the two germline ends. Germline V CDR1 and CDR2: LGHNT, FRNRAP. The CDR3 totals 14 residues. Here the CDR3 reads CASGPPGAYGPQHF. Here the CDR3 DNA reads TGTGCTAGTGGTCCTCCCGGGGCATATGGGCCCCAGCATTTT.

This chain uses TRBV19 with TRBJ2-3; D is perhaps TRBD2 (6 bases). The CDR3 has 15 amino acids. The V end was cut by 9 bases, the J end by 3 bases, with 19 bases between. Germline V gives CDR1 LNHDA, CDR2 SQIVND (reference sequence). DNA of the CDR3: TGTGCCAGCAATCCAACTAGCCCCTCTACAGATACGCAGTATTTT. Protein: CASNPTSPSTDTQYF. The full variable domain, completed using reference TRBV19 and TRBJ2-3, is DGGITQSPKYLFRKEGQNVTLSCEQNLNHDAMYWYRQDPGQGLRLIYYSQIVNDFQKGDIAEGYSVSREKKESFPLTVTSAQKNPTAFYLCASNPTSPSTDTQYFGPGTRLTVL.

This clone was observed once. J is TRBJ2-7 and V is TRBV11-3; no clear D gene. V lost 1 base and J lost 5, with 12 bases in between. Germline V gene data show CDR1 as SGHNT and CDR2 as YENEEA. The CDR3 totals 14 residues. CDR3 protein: CASSLGQRSNEQYF. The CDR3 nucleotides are TGTGCCAGCAGCTTAGGTCAGCGTAGCAACGAGCAGTACTTC.

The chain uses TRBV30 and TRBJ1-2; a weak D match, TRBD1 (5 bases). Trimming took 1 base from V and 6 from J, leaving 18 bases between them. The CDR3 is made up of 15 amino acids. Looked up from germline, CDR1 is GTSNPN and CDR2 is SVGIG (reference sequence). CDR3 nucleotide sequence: TGTGCCTGGAGTGGGACGGGGCTAGACGGGCATGGCTACACCTTC. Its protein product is CAWSGTGLDGHGYTF.

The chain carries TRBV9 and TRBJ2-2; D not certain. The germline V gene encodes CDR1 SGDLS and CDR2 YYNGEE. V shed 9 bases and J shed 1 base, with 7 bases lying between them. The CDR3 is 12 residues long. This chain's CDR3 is CATSKNTGELFF. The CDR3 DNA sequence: TGTGCCACCAGTAAGAACACCGGGGAGCTGTTTTTT.

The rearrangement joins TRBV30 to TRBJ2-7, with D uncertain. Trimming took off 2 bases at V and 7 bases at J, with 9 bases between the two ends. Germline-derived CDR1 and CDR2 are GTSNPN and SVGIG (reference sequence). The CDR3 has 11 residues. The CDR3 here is CAWSFEGEQYF. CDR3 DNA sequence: TGTGCCTGGAGTTTTGAAGGGGAGCAGTACTTC. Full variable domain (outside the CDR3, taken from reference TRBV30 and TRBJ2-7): SQTIHQWPATLVQPVGSPLSLECTVEGTSNPNLYWYRQAAGRGLQLLFYSVGIGQISSEVPQNLSASRPQDRQFILSSKKLLLSDSGFYLCAWSFEGEQYFGPGTRLTVT.